These 10 T cell receptor beta chains were all obtained from the same sample, sequenced in a study of monozygotic twins with inflammatory bowel disease. TCRdb re-called the 5' RACE reads, yielding one record per CDR3 amino acid sequence without DNA. This repertoire includes about 210,000 distinct CDR3 sequences. Sample: blood. These receptors were collected from a human donor with ulcerative colitis or Crohn's disease, or a healthy co-twin of an affected twin (not recorded which).

V is TRBV5-1 and J is TRBJ1-1. CDR3 size: 11 residues. The V gene's germline CDR1 is SGHRS and CDR2 YFSETQ. CDR3 sequence: CASSEAGLAFF.

The chain carries TRBV20-1 and TRBJ1-3. The CDR3 has 16 amino acids. Germline assignment: CDR1 DFQATT and CDR2 SNEGSKA (reference sequence). The CDR3 here is CSARDHRRPSGNTIYF.

This chain links TRBV7-6 with TRBJ2-2; TCRdb calls TRBD2, which cannot be checked without DNA. CDR3 size: 17 residues. From germline, CDR1 is SGHVS and CDR2 FNYEAQ. This chain's CDR3 is CASSRELAGGNTGELFF.

The chain couples TRBV20-1 to TRBJ2-1; TCRdb designates TRBD2, a call that cannot be tested without DNA. The CDR3 covers 16 residues. Germline loops: CDR1 DFQATT, CDR2 SNEGSKA (reference sequence). Here the CDR3 reads CSARHMAGRSYNEQFF.

The rearrangement uses TRBV7-2 and TRBJ1-2; the TCRdb call, TRBD1, lacks DNA for checking. CDR3 length: 14 amino acids. In germline, CDR1 is SGHTA, CDR2 FQGNSA. CDR3 amino acids: CASSSLEGRDGYTF.

V gene TRBV10-3 combines with J gene TRBJ2-5; TCRdb calls TRBD1, which cannot be checked without DNA. The CDR3 has 16 amino acids. Germline V lookup: CDR1 ENHRY, CDR2 SYGVKD. CDR3 protein: CAISGVGTGVAETQYF.

This CDR3 reads CASSFQGQETQYF. The J gene is TRBJ2-5, the V gene TRBV5-1; TCRdb's assignment of TRBD1 cannot be checked, as there is no DNA. Germline V gene sequence: CDR1 SGHRS, CDR2 YFSETQ. The CDR3 runs to 13 residues.

The V gene is TRBV20-1, the J gene TRBJ1-5; checking the TCRdb D call of TRBD1 is not possible without DNA. CDR1 is DFQATT and CDR2 is SNEGSKA in the germline V gene (reference sequence). CDR3 length: 14 amino acids. CDR3 residues: CSAGQGTSNQPQHF.

CDR3: CASRKGLAGDITGELFF. The genes are TRBV2 and TRBJ2-2; with no DNA, the TCRdb D assignment of TRBD2 cannot be verified. The CDR3 length is 17 residues. The germline V gene encodes CDR1 SNHLY and CDR2 FYNNEI. Full variable domain (remainder filled in from reference TRBV2 and TRBJ2-2): EPEVTQTPSHQVTQMGQEVILRCVPISNHLYFYWYRQILGQKVEFLVSFYNNEISEKSEIFDDQFSVERPDGSNFTLKIRSTKLEDSAMYFCASRKGLAGDITGELFFGEGSRLTVL.

Here the CDR3 reads CAISDRGLTGELFF. This chain uses TRBV10-3 with TRBJ2-2; absent DNA, TCRdb's TRBD1 call cannot be checked. Germline assignment: CDR1 ENHRY and CDR2 SYGVKD. The CDR3 length is 14 residues.